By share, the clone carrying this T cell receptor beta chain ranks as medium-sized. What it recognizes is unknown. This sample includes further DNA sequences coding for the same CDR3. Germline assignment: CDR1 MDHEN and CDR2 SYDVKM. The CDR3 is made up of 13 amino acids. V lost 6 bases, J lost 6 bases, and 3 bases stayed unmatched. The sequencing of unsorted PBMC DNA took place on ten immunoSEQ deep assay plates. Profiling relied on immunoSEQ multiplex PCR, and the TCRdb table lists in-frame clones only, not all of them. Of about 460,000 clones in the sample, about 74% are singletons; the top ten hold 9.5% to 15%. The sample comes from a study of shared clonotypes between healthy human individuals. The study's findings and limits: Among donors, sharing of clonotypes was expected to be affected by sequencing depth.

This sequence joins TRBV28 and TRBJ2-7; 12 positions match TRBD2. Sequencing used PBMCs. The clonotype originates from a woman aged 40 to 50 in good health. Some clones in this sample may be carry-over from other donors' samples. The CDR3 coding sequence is TGTGCCAGCAGACCGGGACTAGCGGGCGAGCAGTACTTC. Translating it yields CASRPGLAGEQYF.